The 26 T cell receptor beta chains in this list originate from one sample, sequenced in a study of blood T cell repertoires in COVID-19. TCRdb's table, derived via immunoSEQ multiplex PCR, lists solely in-frame clones and lacks some. The sample includes over 250,000 clones, approximately 86% seen only once; the top ten take about 9.2%. The material sequenced was peripheral blood. The receptors come from a middle-aged man who had recovered from COVID-19.

The table lists this clone with a count of one. This rearrangement joins TRBV2 to TRBJ1-5, with TRBD1 matching 8 bases. The CDR3 is 16 amino acids. From germline, CDR1 is SNHLY and CDR2 FYNNEI. V trimming: 6 bases; J trimming: 6 bases; junction bases outside the gene matches: 13. The CDR3 nucleotides read TGTGCCAGCAGCTCCGCGACAGGGGTTGTCGCTCAGCCCCAGCATTTT. Protein: CASSSATGVVAQPQHF.

This chain joins TRBV9 and TRBJ2-3, with D perhaps matching TRBD2 (5 bases). CDR3 length equals 15 residues. Germline assignment: CDR1 SGDLS and CDR2 YYNGEE. Trimming removed 0 bases from V and 5 bases from J, with 13 bases in between. CDR3 amino acids: CASSVGEGYVDTQYF. As DNA, the CDR3 is TGTGCCAGCAGCGTAGGAGAGGGATATGTAGATACGCAGTATTTT.

This chain's CDR3 is CASGRTSGRTDTQYF. CDR3 DNA sequence: TGTGCCAGCGGCAGGACTAGCGGGCGGACAGATACGCAGTATTTT. The chain employs TRBV6-6 and TRBJ2-3, with TRBD2 matching 11 bases. The junction had 7 bases not matched to a gene; V was cut back by 8 bases and J by 3 bases. CDR1 is MNHNY and CDR2 is SVGAGI in the germline V gene (reference sequence). CDR3 length: 15 residues.

This chain joins TRBV9 and TRBJ1-2, with 7 bases aligning to TRBD1. Germline values: CDR1 SGDLS, CDR2 YYNGEE. V was clipped by 7 bases and J by 8 bases; unmatched bases: 8. The CDR3 runs 12 residues. CDR3 protein: CASGDRVFGYTF. The CDR3 region has the DNA TGTGCCAGCGGCGACAGGGTATTCGGCTACACCTTC.

The chain has TRBV6-5 and TRBJ1-2; D gene ambiguous. Trimming took off 0 bases at V and 7 bases at J, with 15 bases between the two ends. CDR3 length equals 15 residues. From germline, CDR1 is MNHEY and CDR2 SVGAGI. CDR3 DNA: TGTGCCAGCAGTTACTCTACCACATCCTCAAGTGGCTACACCTTC. Protein: CASSYSTTSSSGYTF.

As for this clone: Other nucleotide sequences in the sample specify the same CDR3. The chain carries TRBV9 and TRBJ2-1; D remains ambiguous. Looked up from germline, CDR1 is SGDLS and CDR2 is YYNGEE. This CDR3 has 11 residues. V shed 0 bases and J shed 9 bases, with 4 bases lying between them. CDR3 nucleotide sequence: TGTGCCAGCAGCGTAGGGGCTGAGCAGTTCTTC. Residues: CASSVGAEQFF. Full variable domain (missing parts from reference TRBV9 and TRBJ2-1): DSGVTQTPKHLITATGQRVTLRCSPRSGDLSVYWYQQSLDQGLQFLIQYYNGEERAKGNILERFSAQQFPDLHSELNLSSLELGDSALYFCASSVGAEQFFGPGTRLTVL.

The chain employs TRBV19 and TRBJ2-2, with 7 bases matching TRBD1. Germline V gene lookup returns CDR1 LNHDA and CDR2 SQIVND (reference sequence). Trimming cost V 3 bases and J 5 bases; bases outside gene matches: 12. CDR3 size: 17 residues. The CDR3 coding sequence is TGTGCCAGTAGTATTGGCAGGGGGAGAGTTCAGACCGGGGAGCTGTTTTTT. The encoded protein is CASSIGRGRVQTGELFF.

This clone was seen once. This sequence joins TRBV19 and TRBJ1-3; no definite D call. V dropped 8 bases and J dropped 1 base, with 15 bases sitting between them. This CDR3 has 15 amino acids. The germline V gene encodes CDR1 LNHDA and CDR2 SQIVND (reference sequence). CDR3 sequence: CASHRGYGSGNTIYF. Written as DNA, the CDR3 is TGTGCCAGTCATCGTGGGTACGGGTCTGGAAACACCATATATTTT. Filled out from reference TRBV19 and TRBJ1-3, the complete variable domain reads DGGITQSPKYLFRKEGQNVTLSCEQNLNHDAMYWYRQDPGQGLRLIYYSQIVNDFQKGDIAEGYSVSREKKESFPLTVTSAQKNPTAFYLCASHRGYGSGNTIYFGEGSWLTVV.

The V gene is TRBV12-3 or TRBV12-4, the J gene TRBJ1-4; D is perhaps TRBD1 (6 bases). The germline V and J ends were trimmed by 5 bases and 11 bases, with 12 bases remaining between them. The CDR3 totals 12 residues. The chain's CDR3 is CASSPMGAKLFF. Written as DNA, the CDR3 is TGTGCCAGCAGTCCAATGGGGGCCAAACTGTTTTTT.

A few counts support this clone. The chain recombines TRBV6-5 with TRBJ1-5, with 8 bases aligning to TRBD1. Germline-derived CDR1 and CDR2 are MNHEY and SVGAGI. The length of the CDR3 is 15 residues. V lost 7 bases, J lost 1 base, and 6 bases stayed unmatched. The DNA of the CDR3 is TGTGCCAGCAATAGGGACAGGACCAGCAATCAGCCCCAGCATTTT. Protein sequence: CASNRDRTSNQPQHF.

CDR3 nucleotides: TGTGCCAGCAGGCCGCGGCAGTCATATCAGCCCCAGCATTTT. Protein product: CASRPRQSYQPQHF. The V call is TRBV6-5, the J call TRBJ1-5; D is uncertain. Trimming left V 6 bases short and J 5 bases short, with 14 bases between. Germline V lookup: CDR1 MNHEY, CDR2 SVGAGI. The CDR3 consists of 14 residues.

This clone was recorded only once. The V and J genes are TRBV14 and TRBJ2-3, with a tentative D call TRBD2 (6 bases). In germline, CDR1 is SGHDN, CDR2 FVKESK. V dropped 4 bases and J dropped 5 bases, with 19 bases sitting between them. This CDR3 is built from 16 residues. The CDR3, as DNA: TGTGCCAGCAGCCTACGGCGGGGCCCCAGTGTAGATACGCAGTATTTT. Amino acid sequence: CASSLRRGPSVDTQYF.

The V gene is TRBV12-3 or TRBV12-4, the J gene TRBJ2-2; 7 bases are a match to TRBD2. V lost 5 bases, J lost 9 bases, and 6 bases stayed unmatched. This CDR3 region has 13 residues. CDR3 nucleotides: TGTGCCAGCAGTACCGGGACTACCCGGGAGCTGTTTTTT. Protein product: CASSTGTTRELFF.

V usage is TRBV5-1 and J usage is TRBJ2-7; 13 nucleotides agree with TRBD2. This CDR3 contains 15 residues. Trimming at V came to 3 bases and at J to 2 bases, leaving 2 bases not matched to a gene. Germline CDR1 is SGHRS and CDR2 is YFSETQ. Here the CDR3 reads CASSWGLAGPYEQYF. CDR3 DNA: TGCGCCAGCAGCTGGGGACTAGCGGGACCCTACGAGCAGTACTTC.

The CDR3 sequence: CASSSGRDSDQPQHF. For the CDR3, the DNA is TGTGCCAGCAGCTCTGGACGGGACAGTGATCAGCCCCAGCATTTT. The chain has TRBV7-3 and TRBJ1-5; 7 bases are shared with TRBD1. Germline V gene sequence: CDR1 SGHTA, CDR2 FQGTGA. V gave up 4 bases and J gave up 5 bases; unmatched junction bases: 8. The length of the CDR3 is 15 residues.

This clone has a single count. The rearrangement joins TRBV12-5 to TRBJ2-5; D ambiguous. V lost 7 bases and J 5 bases, leaving 8 bases between the germline ends. This CDR3 region has 11 residues. CDR1 is LGHNT and CDR2 is FRNRAP in the germline V gene. The CDR3 spells CASAARETQYF. The CDR3 nucleotides are TGTGCTAGTGCCGCGCGGGAGACCCAGTACTTC. Looking up the rest from reference TRBV12-5 and TRBJ2-5 gives the full variable domain: DARVTQTPRHKVTEMGQEVTMRCQPILGHNTVFWYRQTMMQGLELLAYFRNRAPLDDSGMPKDRFSAEMPDATLATLKIQPSEPRDSAVYFCASAARETQYFGPGTRLLVL.

The chain recombines TRBV3-1 (or the pseudogene TRBV3-2) with TRBJ2-7; TRBD1 matches at 8 bases. The length of the CDR3 is 14 residues. V lost 5 bases, J lost 2 bases, and 5 bases stayed unmatched. Germline V gene lookup returns CDR1 LGHDT and CDR2 YNNKEL (reference sequence). The DNA of the CDR3 is TGTGCCAGCAGCTTTTCAGGGGGCCCCTACGAGCAGTACTTC. This gives the protein CASSFSGGPYEQYF.

The chain is built from TRBV6-4 and TRBJ2-3, with 9 bases that match TRBD2. Germline V CDR1 and CDR2: MRHNA, SNTAGT. The CDR3 length is 14 residues. Trimming at V came to 2 bases and at J to 6 bases, leaving 3 bases not matched to a gene. CDR3 sequence: CASSDGLAGDTQYF. Written as DNA, the CDR3 is TGTGCCAGCAGTGACGGGCTAGCGGGGGATACGCAGTATTTT.

This clone was detected once. The chain couples TRBV5-1 to TRBJ2-3; 8 nucleotides align to TRBD2. The germline CDR1 and CDR2 sequences are SGHRS and YFSETQ. The CDR3 runs 15 residues. The V gene end was trimmed by 0 bases and the J gene end by 3 bases; junction bases not matched to a gene: 3. CDR3 residues: CASSLAGTRTDTQYF. As DNA, the CDR3 is TGCGCCAGCAGCTTGGCTGGGACTAGGACAGATACGCAGTATTTT. The whole variable domain, remainder taken from reference TRBV5-1 and TRBJ2-3, is KAGVTQTPRYLIKTRGQQVTLSCSPISGHRSVSWYQQTPGQGLQFLFEYFSETQRNKGNFPGRFSGRQFSNSRSEMNVSTLELGDSALYLCASSLAGTRTDTQYFGPGTRLTVL.

The rearrangement uses TRBV6-1 and TRBJ2-2; TRBD2 matches 8 bases. Losses at the gene ends were 3 bases for V and 14 bases for J; bases not matched to a gene: 20. CDR1 MNHNS and CDR2 SASEGT come from the germline V gene. The CDR3 covers 17 residues. The CDR3 nucleotides read TGTGCCAGCAGTGAGCGGGGGGAAAGGGACATTCGGTCAGACCTGTTTTTT. Protein product: CASSERGERDIRSDLFF.

This chain uses TRBV4-1 with TRBJ2-7; D unclear. This CDR3 contains 14 residues. Germline V CDR1 and CDR2: MGHRA, YSYEKL. The V end was cut by 0 bases, the J end by 4 bases, with 10 bases between. The CDR3 loop is CASSQDPGTYEQYF. The CDR3 DNA is TGCGCCAGCAGCCAAGATCCAGGTACTTACGAGCAGTACTTC.

The chain combines TRBV7-2 with TRBJ1-1; TRBD1 might be the D (5 bases). V was shortened by 5 bases and J by 6 bases, with 10 bases between the two germline ends. There are 12 residues in the CDR3. Germline V gene lookup returns CDR1 SGHTA and CDR2 FQGNSA. As DNA, the CDR3 is TGTGCCAGCAGCCTTCAGGGCTCTGAAGCTTTCTTT. Translated, it gives CASSLQGSEAFF.

The chain recombines TRBV24-1 with TRBJ2-3, with 7 positions matching TRBD1. CDR1 and CDR2 (germline): KGHDR, SFDVKD. V trimming: 3 bases; J trimming: 4 bases; junction bases outside the gene matches: 6. The CDR3 extends over 15 amino acids. Here the CDR3 reads CATSDRTGAPDTQYF. The CDR3 DNA follows: TGTGCCACCAGTGATAGAACAGGGGCCCCAGATACGCAGTATTTT.

The V gene is TRBV2, the J gene TRBJ2-3, with D unresolved. Trimming stripped 6 bases from V and 2 bases from J, with 6 bases between. The CDR3 is 12 residues long. The germline V gene encodes CDR1 SNHLY and CDR2 FYNNEI. CDR3 nucleotide sequence: TGTGCCAGCAGGTTCCTCACAGATACGCAGTATTTT. Its protein is CASRFLTDTQYF.

This clone was recorded once. The rearrangement uses TRBV10-3 and TRBJ2-7; 10 bases map to TRBD1. CDR1 ENHRY and CDR2 SYGVKD come from the germline V gene. V lost 5 bases and J lost 5; bases outside the gene matches: 9. The CDR3 covers 15 residues. Here the CDR3 DNA reads TGTGCCATCAGTACCCGGGACAGGGGTTTCGACGAGCAGTACTTC. Translating gives CAISTRDRGFDEQYF.

This clone was seen only a few times. V usage is TRBV11-2 and J usage is TRBJ2-2; 8 bases align to TRBD1. This CDR3 comprises 19 residues. Germline V lookup: CDR1 SGHAT, CDR2 FQNNGV. V lost 5 bases to trimming and J lost 3 bases; unmatched junction nucleotides: 17. The CDR3 loop is CASSQSITGGRVYTGELFF. The CDR3 bases are TGTGCCAGCAGCCAATCGATAACAGGGGGAAGAGTTTACACCGGGGAGCTGTTTTTT.